This TCR beta chain originates from a study of blood T cell repertoires in COVID-19. The CDR3 covers 12 residues. V gave up 4 bases and J gave up 5 bases, with 8 bases separating them. Germline CDR1 LGHDT, CDR2 YNNKEL (reference sequence). TCRdb keeps only in-frame clones here, not all; method: immunoSEQ multiplex PCR. The table includes 250,000 to 400,000 clones, around 90% detected once. This chain uses TRBV3-1 (or the pseudogene TRBV3-2) with TRBJ1-1; D gene uncertain. The sample taken for sequencing was peripheral blood. The sequence was collected from a woman under 40 with COVID-19, enrolled during active disease. The CDR3 DNA reads TGTGCCAGCAGCCGGCCGGGGACTGAAGCTTTCTTT. Its translation: CASSRPGTEAFF.